What follows are 7 T cell receptor beta chains derived from one specimen sequenced in a study of OX40 agonist ivuxolimab in advanced cancers. Library preparation was by the immunoSEQ multiplex PCR assay. Not all clones reach the TCRdb copy of this immuneACCESS table, which keeps in-frame sequences only. Checked studies attribute under half of the gap to unresolved V genes and leave the rest unexplained. The sample yields around 83,000 clones; 91% were counted once. The top ten constitute 1.5% to 2% of the sample. Sequences were derived from CD4+ or CD8+ T cells sorted from blood, sampled in a trial of the OX40 agonist ivuxolimab. The receptor source for this set is an adult with an advanced solid tumor such as melanoma, head and neck, liver or kidney cancer.

This clone occurred once. The chain has TRBV4-1 and TRBJ2-2; a possible D gene is TRBD2 (5 bases). Germline V lookup: CDR1 MGHRA, CDR2 YSYEKL. The CDR3 has 14 residues. The V end lost 1 base, the J end lost 7 bases, and 10 bases lay between the germline ends. DNA of the CDR3: TGCGCCAGCAGCCAAGGGGAGTGGAACGGGGAGCTGTTTTTT. As protein: CASSQGEWNGELFF.

The V call is TRBV7-2, the J call TRBJ1-2; 7 positions agree with TRBD1. CDR3 length: 17 residues. J was trimmed by 4 bases and V by 1 base; bases with no gene match: 12. The V gene's germline CDR1 is SGHTA and CDR2 FQGNSA. In DNA, the CDR3 is TGTGCCAGCAGCTTAGTGACAGGGAAGGGGTCGGGCTATGGCTACACCTTC. Translated: CASSLVTGKGSGYGYTF.

The chain carries TRBV6-5 and TRBJ2-2; D possibly corresponds to TRBD1 (5 bases). The CDR3 sequence is 11 residues long. V lost 6 bases and J lost 9, with 8 bases in between. CDR1 and CDR2 (germline): MNHEY, SVGAGI. Written as DNA, the CDR3 is TGTGCCAGCAGCTCGGACAGGGAGCTGTTTTTT. This gives the protein CASSSDRELFF.

The sample holds a few counts of this clone. The genes are TRBV30 and TRBJ1-5; D uncertain. This CDR3 is 13 amino acids long. From germline, CDR1 is GTSNPN and CDR2 SVGIG (reference sequence). Trimming left V 0 bases short and J 0 bases short, with 3 bases between. The DNA for the CDR3 is TGTGCCTGGAGTGTCAATAGCAATCAGCCCCAGCATTTT. This translates into CAWSVNSNQPQHF.

The chain recombines TRBV6-5 with TRBJ1-3, with unresolved D. Trimming took off 6 bases at V and 4 bases at J, with 10 bases between the two ends. This CDR3 is built from 13 residues. The V gene's germline CDR1 is MNHEY and CDR2 SVGAGI. The CDR3 protein is CASRRTEGNTIYF. CDR3 DNA: TGTGCCAGCAGGCGGACCGAGGGAAACACCATATATTTT.

This chain uses TRBV5-5 with TRBJ2-7, with D perhaps matching TRBD1 or TRBD2 (5 bases each). The V gene's germline CDR1 is SGHKS and CDR2 YYEKEE (reference sequence). The CDR3 has 15 amino acids. V was pared by 5 bases and J by 7 bases, with 22 bases between. CDR3: CASRPPGTPNGEQYF. CDR3 in DNA: TGTGCCAGCAGGCCTCCCGGGACCCCCAACGGAGAGCAGTACTTC.

This sequence joins TRBV25-1 and TRBJ2-2, with TRBD2 as a possible D gene (6 bases). The CDR3 consists of 14 residues. The germline V gene has CDR1 MGHDK and CDR2 SYGVNS. V lost 10 bases to trimming and J lost 1 base, with 13 bases between them. In nucleotides, the CDR3 is TGTGCCACCCTTAGAGCGGGGAACACCGGGGAGCTGTTTTTT. Protein sequence: CATLRAGNTGELFF.